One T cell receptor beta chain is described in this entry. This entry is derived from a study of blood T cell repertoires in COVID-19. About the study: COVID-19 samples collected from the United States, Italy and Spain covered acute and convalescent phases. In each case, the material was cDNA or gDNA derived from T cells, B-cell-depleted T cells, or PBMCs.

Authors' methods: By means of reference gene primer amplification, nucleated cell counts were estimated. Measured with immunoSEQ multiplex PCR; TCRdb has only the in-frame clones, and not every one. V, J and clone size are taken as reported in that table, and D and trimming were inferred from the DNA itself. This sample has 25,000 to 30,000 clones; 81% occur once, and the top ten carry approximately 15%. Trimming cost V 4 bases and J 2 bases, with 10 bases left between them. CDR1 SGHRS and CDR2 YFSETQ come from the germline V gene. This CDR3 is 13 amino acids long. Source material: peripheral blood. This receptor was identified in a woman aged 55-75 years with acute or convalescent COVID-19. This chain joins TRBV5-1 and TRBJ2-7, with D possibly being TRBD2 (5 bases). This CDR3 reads CASSRAGTYEQYF. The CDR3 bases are TGCGCCAGCAGCCGTGCCGGGACCTACGAGCAGTACTTC.